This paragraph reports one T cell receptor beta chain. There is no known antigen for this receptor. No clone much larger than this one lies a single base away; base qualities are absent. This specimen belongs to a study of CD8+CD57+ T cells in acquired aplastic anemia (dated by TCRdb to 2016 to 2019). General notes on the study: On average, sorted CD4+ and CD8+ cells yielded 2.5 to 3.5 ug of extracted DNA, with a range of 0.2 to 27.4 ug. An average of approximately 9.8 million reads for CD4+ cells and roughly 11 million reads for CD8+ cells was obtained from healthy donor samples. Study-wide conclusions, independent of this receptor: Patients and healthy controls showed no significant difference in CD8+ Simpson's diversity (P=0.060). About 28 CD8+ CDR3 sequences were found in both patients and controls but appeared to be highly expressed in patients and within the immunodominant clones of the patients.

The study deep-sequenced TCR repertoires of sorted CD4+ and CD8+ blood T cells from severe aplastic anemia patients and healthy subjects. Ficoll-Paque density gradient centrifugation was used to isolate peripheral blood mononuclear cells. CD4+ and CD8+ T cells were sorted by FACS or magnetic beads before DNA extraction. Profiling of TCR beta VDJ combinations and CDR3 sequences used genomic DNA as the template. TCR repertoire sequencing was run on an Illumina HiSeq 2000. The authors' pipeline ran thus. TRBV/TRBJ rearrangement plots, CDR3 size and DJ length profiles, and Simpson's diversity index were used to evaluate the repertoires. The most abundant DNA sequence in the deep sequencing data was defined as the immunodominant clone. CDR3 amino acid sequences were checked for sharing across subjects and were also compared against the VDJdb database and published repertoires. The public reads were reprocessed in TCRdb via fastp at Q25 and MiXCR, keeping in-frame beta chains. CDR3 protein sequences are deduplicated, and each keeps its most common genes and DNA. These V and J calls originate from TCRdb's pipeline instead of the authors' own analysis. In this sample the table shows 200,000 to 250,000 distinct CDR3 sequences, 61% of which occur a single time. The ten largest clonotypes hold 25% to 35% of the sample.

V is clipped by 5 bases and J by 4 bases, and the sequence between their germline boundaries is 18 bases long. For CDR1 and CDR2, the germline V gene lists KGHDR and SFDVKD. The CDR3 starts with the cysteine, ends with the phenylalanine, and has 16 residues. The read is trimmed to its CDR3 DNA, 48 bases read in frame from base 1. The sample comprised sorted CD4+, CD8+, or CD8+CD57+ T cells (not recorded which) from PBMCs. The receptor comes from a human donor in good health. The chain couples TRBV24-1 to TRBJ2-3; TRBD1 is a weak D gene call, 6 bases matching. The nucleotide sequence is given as TGTGCCACCAGTGCCAACAGGGAGACGAGTCCAGATACGCAGTATTTT. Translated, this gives CATSANRETSPDTQYF.